This T cell receptor beta chain is drawn from a study of CD4 T cells in relation to SARS-CoV-2 and coronaviruses. At the level of the study: Median patient age was approximately 38 years, spanning 21 to 72 years. Two subjects were Hispanic; patients were about eight males and a handful of females.

The ends were cut back, 6 bases at V and 7 bases at J, with 16 bases in the middle. Germline CDR1 and CDR2: MGHRA and YSYEKL. The length of the CDR3 is 13 residues. Naive or memory CD4+ cells were cultured 1:1 with T cell-depleted PBMCs plus CEF. Survey-level TCR-beta sequencing used DNA from CEF-cultured naive and memory CD4+ T cells. Assay used: immunoSEQ multiplex PCR; TCRdb lists only in-frame clones, some missing. The sample lists roughly 45,000 clones, roughly 82% seen once, with about 1.5% in the top ten. Notes on this clone: What it recognizes is unknown.

The chain employs TRBV4-1 and TRBJ2-7, with D unresolved. The receptor's source is an adult with COVID-19. The sequenced sample consisted of naive CD4+ T cells from PBMCs, cultured in vitro. Subset reported: naive CD4+ T cells isolated by negative enrichment. In DNA, the CDR3 is TGCGCCAGCAGTCGCGCCCCGGAACGGGAGCAGTACTTC. This gives the protein CASSRAPEREQYF.